This T cell receptor beta chain was found in a study of regulatory T cells in long-lasting Graves disease. Study-level background: In persistent Graves' disease, antithyroid drugs had been taken for over 5 years and TSH receptor antibodies stayed positive. Findings and caveats of the study: Favoring TRBV28, TRBJ1-2 and TRBJ2-5 was a feature seen in persistent disease.

Concerning this clonotype itself: Its target is unknown.

Time point of the sample: persistent/refractory GD, antithyroid drugs over 5 years with positive TRAb. After RNA was extracted from PBMCs, the TCR library was made from it. Diagnosing Graves' disease relied on the American Thyroid Association guidelines. Trimming pared 4 bases from V and 2 bases from J, leaving 17 bases between. CDR3 length equals 16 residues. From germline, CDR1 is MGHRA and CDR2 YSYEKL. Arm-PCR with iRepertoire HTBI primers amplified the CDR3 regions for these TCR beta libraries. TCRdb redid the calling of the multiplex PCR reads with MiXCR, one entry per CDR3 protein. The sample lists around 430,000 distinct CDR3 sequences, less than 25% occurring once.

The chain has TRBV4-1 and TRBJ1-2; D ambiguous. The starting material was peripheral blood mononuclear cells (PBMCs), obtained when the disease was refractory, from a patient treated with antithyroid drugs. This clonotype originated in a female donor with Graves disease. The chain's CDR3 is CASSLVVRVRNYGYTF. The CDR3 region has the DNA TGCGCCAGCAGCCTGGTCGTGCGGGTCCGCAACTATGGCTACACCTTC.